These T cell receptor beta chains were read from a single sample in a study of post-analysis software for immune sequencing data. TCRdb called the PCR reads again in MiXCR, with one record for every CDR3 protein. The table records roughly 800,000 distinct CDR3 sequences, 53% of them present only once. Sequenced input: blood. The receptor source for this set is a girl aged 5 to 17 with multiple sclerosis. The CDR3 runs from the conserved cysteine through the conserved F or W. D genes are given only for firm matches. Clone size is shown for a subset of rows, as once, few, many or a class of expanded clone.

v_gene,abundance,j_gene,d_gene,CDR3nt,CDR3aa
TRBV7-2,-,TRBJ2-7,TRBD2,TGTGCCAGCAGCTTGGGCGGGGGGTCCCTCTACGAGCAGTACTTC,CASSLGGGSLYEQYF
TRBV2,-,TRBJ1-2,TRBD1,TGTGCCAGCAGTGATAAGGACAGGAACTATGGCTACACCTTC,CASSDKDRNYGYTF
TRBV7-6,few,TRBJ2-1,-,TGTGCCAGCAGCCTATCGGGGGGCCGATACAATGAGCAGTTCTTC,CASSLSGGRYNEQFF
TRBV20-1,-,TRBJ2-1,TRBD2,TGCAGTGCTAGACCCGGACGGGAGGAGTTCTTC,CSARPGREEFF
TRBV29-1,once,TRBJ2-5,TRBD2,TGCAGCGTCGGCCGGTGGGCTAGCGGGAAAGAGACCCAGTACTTC,CSVGRWASGKETQYF
TRBV7-7,-,TRBJ2-5,-,TGTGCTAGCAGCTTAGGGGCCCAGCTTCAAGAGACCCAGTACTTC,CASSLGAQLQETQYF
TRBV20-1,few,TRBJ2-7,-,TGCAGTGCTAGAATGGACAGCGGCATCTACGAGCAGTACTTC,CSARMDSGIYEQYF
TRBV15,-,TRBJ2-7,-,TGTGCCACCAGCAGAGATCGGGGACGCGAGCAGTACTTC,CATSRDRGREQYF
TRBV20-1,-,TRBJ2-3,-,TGCAGTGCTAGAGAGCGGGGGCGCACAGATACGCAGTATTTT,CSARERGRTDTQYF
TRBV7-9,-,TRBJ2-3,TRBD2,TGTGCCAGCAGCCCGGCGGTAGCGGGGGGATACACAGATACGCAGTATTTT,CASSPAVAGGYTDTQYF
TRBV7-2,-,TRBJ2-4,-,TGTGCCAGCAGCTTATACGGGGGCGGCGGGAACATTCAGTACTTC,CASSLYGGGGNIQYF
TRBV12-3/TRBV12-4,-,TRBJ2-1,TRBD2,TGTGCCAGCAGTCAGCAGACTAGCGGGGGGGCGCATGAGCAGTTCTTC,CASSQQTSGGAHEQFF
TRBV2,few,TRBJ2-7,TRBD1,TGTGCCAGCAACCGGGACAGGGAGAGCGTTGGATACGAGCAGTACTTC,CASNRDRESVGYEQYF
TRBV12-3/TRBV12-4,few,TRBJ2-1,-,TGTGCCACAGCACGTGGGGCCTCCTACAATGAGCAGTTCTTC,CATARGASYNEQFF
TRBV4-1,few,TRBJ1-5,-,TGCGCCAGCAGCCTGGGTTGGGGCAATCAGCCCCAGCATTTT,CASSLGWGNQPQHF
TRBV4-2,once,TRBJ1-6,TRBD1,TGTGCCAGCAGCCAAGCCCCGGACAGGGGGCTAGCGGCCCTCCACTTT,CASSQAPDRGLAALHF
TRBV7-9,few,TRBJ2-4,-,TGTGCCAGCAGTCTGACTCCCTCGCGGGAAGGCAATGAGCAGTACTTC,CASSLTPSREGNEQYF
TRBV7-8,-,TRBJ1-2,-,TGTGCCAGCAGCTTATTAGAAGGCTACACCTTC,CASSLLEGYTF
TRBV5-1,-,TRBJ1-1,TRBD1,TGCGCCAGCAGCCTAGGGACAGGGGGCTTGAACACTGAAGCTTTCTTT,CASSLGTGGLNTEAFF
TRBV20-1,-,TRBJ2-3,-,TGCAGTGCTAGAGATCCGCGACATAGCACAGATACGCAGTATTTT,CSARDPRHSTDTQYF
TRBV20-1,-,TRBJ2-7,-,TGCAGTGCTAGGGGTAGCCCCCACGAGCAGTACTTC,CSARGSPHEQYF
TRBV28,-,TRBJ1-5,-,TGTGCCAGCAGTTTCCTAGGGACGGTCGGCGGAACCGGCCTATTTAATAGCAATCAGCCCCAGCATTTT,CASSFLGTVGGTGLFNSNQPQHF
TRBV12-3/TRBV12-4,-,TRBJ2-3,-,TGTGCCAGCAGCACGGGAACCTGGAACACAGATACGCAGTATTTT,CASSTGTWNTDTQYF
TRBV12-3/TRBV12-4,few,TRBJ1-1,-,TGTGCCAGCAGCCCTTCCCGTTTAGGACAGCGAAACACTGAAGCTTTCTTT,CASSPSRLGQRNTEAFF
TRBV6-5,-,TRBJ2-7,TRBD2,TGTGCCAGCAGTCCCCGTAGCGGGAGAGCCTACGAGCAGTACTTC,CASSPRSGRAYEQYF
TRBV4-1,-,TRBJ2-7,-,TGCGCCAGCAGCCAAGAAGTTTACAGGGCTGGGGATTCTAGCGAGCAGTACTTC,CASSQEVYRAGDSSEQYF